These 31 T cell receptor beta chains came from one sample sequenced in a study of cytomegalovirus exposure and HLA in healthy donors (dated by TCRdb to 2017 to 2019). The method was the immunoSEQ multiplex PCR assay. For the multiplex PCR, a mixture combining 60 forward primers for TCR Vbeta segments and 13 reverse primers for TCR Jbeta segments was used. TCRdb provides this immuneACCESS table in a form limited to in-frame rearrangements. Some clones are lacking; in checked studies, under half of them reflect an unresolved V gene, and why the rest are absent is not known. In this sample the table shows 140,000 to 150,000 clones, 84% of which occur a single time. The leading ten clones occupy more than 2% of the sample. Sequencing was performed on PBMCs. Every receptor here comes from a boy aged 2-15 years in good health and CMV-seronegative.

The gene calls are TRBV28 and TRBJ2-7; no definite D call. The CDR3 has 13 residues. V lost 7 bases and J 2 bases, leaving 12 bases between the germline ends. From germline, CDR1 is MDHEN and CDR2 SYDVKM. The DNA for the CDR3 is TGTGCCAGCAAACCGACGGAGACCTACGAGCAGTACTTC. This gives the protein CASKPTETYEQYF.

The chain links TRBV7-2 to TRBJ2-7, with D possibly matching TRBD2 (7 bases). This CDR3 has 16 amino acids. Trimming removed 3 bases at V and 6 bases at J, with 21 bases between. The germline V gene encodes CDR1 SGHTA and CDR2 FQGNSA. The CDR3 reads CASSFYRMGRGGEQYF. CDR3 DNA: TGTGCCAGCAGCTTTTATCGCATGGGGAGGGGGGGCGAGCAGTACTTC.

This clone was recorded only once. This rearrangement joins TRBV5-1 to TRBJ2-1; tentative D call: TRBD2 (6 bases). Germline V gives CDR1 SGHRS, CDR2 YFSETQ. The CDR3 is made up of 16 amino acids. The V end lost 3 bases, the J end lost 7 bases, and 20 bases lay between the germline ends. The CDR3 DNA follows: TGCGCCAGCAGCTCGGTCGGCGGGACCGGATTGAATGAGCAGTTCTTC. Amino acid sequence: CASSSVGGTGLNEQFF. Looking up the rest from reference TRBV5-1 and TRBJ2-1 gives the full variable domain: KAGVTQTPRYLIKTRGQQVTLSCSPISGHRSVSWYQQTPGQGLQFLFEYFSETQRNKGNFPGRFSGRQFSNSRSEMNVSTLELGDSALYLCASSSVGGTGLNEQFFGPGTRLTVL.

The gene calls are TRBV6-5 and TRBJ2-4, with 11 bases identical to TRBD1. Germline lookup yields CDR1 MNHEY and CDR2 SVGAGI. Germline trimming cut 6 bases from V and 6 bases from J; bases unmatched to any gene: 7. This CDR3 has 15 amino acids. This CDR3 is CASSPGQGGRNIQYF. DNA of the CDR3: TGTGCCAGCAGCCCGGGACAGGGGGGGAGAAACATTCAGTACTTC.

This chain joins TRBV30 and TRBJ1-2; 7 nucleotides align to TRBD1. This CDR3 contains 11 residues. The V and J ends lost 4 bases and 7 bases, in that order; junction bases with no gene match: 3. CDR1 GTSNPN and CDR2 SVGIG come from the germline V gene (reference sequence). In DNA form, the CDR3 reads TGTGCCTGGAACAACAGGGGTGGCTACACCTTC. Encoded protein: CAWNNRGGYTF.

The CDR3 DNA reads as TGTGCCAGTAGTATAGTAATAACGGGTCGCGCCGGTAATGAAAAACTGTTTTTT. Translated, it gives CASSIVITGRAGNEKLFF. The chain recombines TRBV19 with TRBJ1-4; D is unclear. The CDR3 is made up of 18 amino acids. V was trimmed by 1 base and J by 4 bases, leaving 19 bases between them. The germline V gene encodes CDR1 LNHDA and CDR2 SQIVND (reference sequence).

The CDR3 DNA sequence: TGCGCCAGCAGCTTTAGTGGGGACTCCCGAGTAGAGCAGTTCTTC. Its protein product is CASSFSGDSRVEQFF. This sequence joins TRBV5-1 and TRBJ2-1, with D tentatively TRBD2 (6 bases). Trimming removed 2 bases at V and 10 bases at J, with 19 bases between. The CDR3 has 15 residues. The V gene's germline CDR1 is SGHRS and CDR2 YFSETQ.

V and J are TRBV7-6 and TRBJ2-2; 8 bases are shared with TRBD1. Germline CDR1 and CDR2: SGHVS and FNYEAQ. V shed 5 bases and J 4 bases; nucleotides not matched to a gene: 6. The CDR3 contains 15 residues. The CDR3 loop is CASSGRTGSTGELFF. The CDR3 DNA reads TGTGCCAGCAGCGGACGGACAGGGTCCACCGGGGAGCTGTTTTTT.

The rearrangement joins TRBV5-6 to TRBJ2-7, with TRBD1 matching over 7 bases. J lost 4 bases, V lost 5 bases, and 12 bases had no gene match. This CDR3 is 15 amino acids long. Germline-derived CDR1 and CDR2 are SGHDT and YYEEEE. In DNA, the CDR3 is TGTGCCAGCAGTTTACAGGGGTTTTGGCGATACGAGCAGTACTTC. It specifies CASSLQGFWRYEQYF.

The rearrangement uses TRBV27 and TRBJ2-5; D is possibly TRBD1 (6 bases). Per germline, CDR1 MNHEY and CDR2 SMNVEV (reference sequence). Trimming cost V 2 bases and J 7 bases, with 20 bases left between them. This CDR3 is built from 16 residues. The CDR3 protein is CASSLVWGQGIGTQYF. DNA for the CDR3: TGTGCCAGCAGTTTAGTTTGGGGTCAGGGGATAGGGACCCAGTACTTC.

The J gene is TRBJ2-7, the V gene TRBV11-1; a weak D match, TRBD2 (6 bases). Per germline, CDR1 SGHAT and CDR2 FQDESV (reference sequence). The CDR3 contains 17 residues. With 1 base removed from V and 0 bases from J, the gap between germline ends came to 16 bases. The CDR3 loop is CASSLVFSGGSSYEQYF. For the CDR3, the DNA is TGTGCCAGCAGCTTAGTGTTTTCAGGAGGGAGCTCCTACGAGCAGTACTTC.

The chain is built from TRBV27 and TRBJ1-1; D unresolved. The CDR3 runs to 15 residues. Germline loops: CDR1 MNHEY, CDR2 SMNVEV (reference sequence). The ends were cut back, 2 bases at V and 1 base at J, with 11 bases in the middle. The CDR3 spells CASSLTGGRNTEAFF. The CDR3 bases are TGTGCCAGCAGTTTAACGGGAGGCCGGAACACTGAAGCTTTCTTT.

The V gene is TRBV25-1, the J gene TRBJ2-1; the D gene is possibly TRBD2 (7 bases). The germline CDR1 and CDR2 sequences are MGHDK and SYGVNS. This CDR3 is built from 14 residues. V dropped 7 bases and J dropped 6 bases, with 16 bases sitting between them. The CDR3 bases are TGTGCCAGCACCCCACTTAGGGGGGGCAATGAGCAGTTCTTC. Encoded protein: CASTPLRGGNEQFF.

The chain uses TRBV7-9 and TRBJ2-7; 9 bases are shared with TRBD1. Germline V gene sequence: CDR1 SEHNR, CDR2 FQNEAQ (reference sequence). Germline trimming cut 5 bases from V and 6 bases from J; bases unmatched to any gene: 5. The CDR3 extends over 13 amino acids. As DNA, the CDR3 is TGTGCCAGCAGCCCGGGACAGGGACGCGAGCAGTACTTC. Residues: CASSPGQGREQYF.

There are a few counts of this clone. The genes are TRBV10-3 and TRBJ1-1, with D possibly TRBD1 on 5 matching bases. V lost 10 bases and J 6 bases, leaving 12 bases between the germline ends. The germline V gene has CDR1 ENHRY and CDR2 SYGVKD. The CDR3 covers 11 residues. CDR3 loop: CATQGVAEAFF. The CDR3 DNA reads TGTGCCACCCAAGGGGTGGCTGAAGCTTTCTTT.

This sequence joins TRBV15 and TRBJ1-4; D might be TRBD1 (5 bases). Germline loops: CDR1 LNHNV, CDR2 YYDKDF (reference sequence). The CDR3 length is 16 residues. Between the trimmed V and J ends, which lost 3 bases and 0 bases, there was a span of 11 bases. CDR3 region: CATSRGGIATNEKLFF. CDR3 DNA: TGTGCCACCAGCAGGGGGGGAATTGCAACTAATGAAAAACTGTTTTTT.

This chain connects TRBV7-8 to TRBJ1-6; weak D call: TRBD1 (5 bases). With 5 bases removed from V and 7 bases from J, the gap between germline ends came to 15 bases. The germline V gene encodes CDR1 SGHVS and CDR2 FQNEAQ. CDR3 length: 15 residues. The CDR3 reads CASSPQGGGNSPLHF. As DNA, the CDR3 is TGTGCCAGCAGCCCTCAGGGAGGCGGGAATTCACCCCTCCACTTT.

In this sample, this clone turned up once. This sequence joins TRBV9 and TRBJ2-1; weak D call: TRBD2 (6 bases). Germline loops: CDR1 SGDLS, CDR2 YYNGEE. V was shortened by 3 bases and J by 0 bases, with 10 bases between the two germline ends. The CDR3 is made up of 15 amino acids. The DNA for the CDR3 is TGTGCCAGCAGCGCGGGGACTTACTCCTACAATGAGCAGTTCTTC. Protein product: CASSAGTYSYNEQFF.

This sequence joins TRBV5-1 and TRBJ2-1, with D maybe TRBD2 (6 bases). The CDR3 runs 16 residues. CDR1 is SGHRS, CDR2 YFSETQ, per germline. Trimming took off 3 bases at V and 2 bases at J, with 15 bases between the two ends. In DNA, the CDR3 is TGCGCCAGCAGCTCCCAGGCAAAGCGGGCCTACAATGAGCAGTTCTTC. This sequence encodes CASSSQAKRAYNEQFF.

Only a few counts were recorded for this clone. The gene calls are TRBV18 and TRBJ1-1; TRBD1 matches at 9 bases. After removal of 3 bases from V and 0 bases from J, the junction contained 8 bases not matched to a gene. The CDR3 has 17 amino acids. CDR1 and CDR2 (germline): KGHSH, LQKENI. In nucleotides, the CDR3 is TGTGCCAGCTCACCTCTCGGGACAGGGATCATGAACACTGAAGCTTTCTTT. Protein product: CASSPLGTGIMNTEAFF. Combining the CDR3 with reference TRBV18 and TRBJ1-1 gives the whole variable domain NAGVMQNPRHLVRRRGQEARLRCSPMKGHSHVYWYRQLPEEGLKFMVYLQKENIIDESGMPKERFSAEFPKEGPSILRIQQVVRGDSAAYFCASSPLGTGIMNTEAFFGQGTRLTVV.

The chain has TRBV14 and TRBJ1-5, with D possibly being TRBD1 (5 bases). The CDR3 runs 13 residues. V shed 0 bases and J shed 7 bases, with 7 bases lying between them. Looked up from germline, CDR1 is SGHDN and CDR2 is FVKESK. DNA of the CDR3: TGTGCCAGCAGCCAAGAGCGGGGCCAGCCCCAGCATTTT. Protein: CASSQERGQPQHF.

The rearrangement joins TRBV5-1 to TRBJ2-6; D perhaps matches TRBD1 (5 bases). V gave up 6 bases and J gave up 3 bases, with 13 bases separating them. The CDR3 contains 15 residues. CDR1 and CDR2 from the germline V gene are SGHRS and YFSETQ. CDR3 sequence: CASTITGGGANVLTF. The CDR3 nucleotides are TGCGCCAGCACCATTACAGGTGGTGGGGCCAACGTCCTGACTTTC.

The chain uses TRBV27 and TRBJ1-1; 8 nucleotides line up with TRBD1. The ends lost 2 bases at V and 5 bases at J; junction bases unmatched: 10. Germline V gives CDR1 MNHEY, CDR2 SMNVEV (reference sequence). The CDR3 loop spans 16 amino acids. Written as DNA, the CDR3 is TGTGCCAGCAGTTTAAGTCCCAGGGGGCGCCTAACTGAAGCTTTCTTT. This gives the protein CASSLSPRGRLTEAFF.

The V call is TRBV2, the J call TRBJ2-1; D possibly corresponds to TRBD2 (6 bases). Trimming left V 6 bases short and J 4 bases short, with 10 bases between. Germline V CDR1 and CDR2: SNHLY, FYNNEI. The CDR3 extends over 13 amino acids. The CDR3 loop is CASSRETYNEQFF. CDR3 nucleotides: TGTGCCAGCAGCCGGGAGACTTACAATGAGCAGTTCTTC.

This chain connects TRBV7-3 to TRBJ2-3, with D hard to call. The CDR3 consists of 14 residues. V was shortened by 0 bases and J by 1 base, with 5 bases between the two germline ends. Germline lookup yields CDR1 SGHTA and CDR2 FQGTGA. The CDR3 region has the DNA TGTGCCAGCAGCTTAACAGCTGGCACAGATACGCAGTATTTT. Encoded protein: CASSLTAGTDTQYF.

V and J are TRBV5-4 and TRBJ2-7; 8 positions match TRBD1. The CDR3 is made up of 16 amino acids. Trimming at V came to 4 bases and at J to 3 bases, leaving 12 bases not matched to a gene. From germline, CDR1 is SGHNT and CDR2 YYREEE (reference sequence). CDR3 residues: CASSLGFVTGDYEQYF. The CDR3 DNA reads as TGTGCCAGCAGCCTGGGATTTGTGACAGGGGACTACGAGCAGTACTTC.

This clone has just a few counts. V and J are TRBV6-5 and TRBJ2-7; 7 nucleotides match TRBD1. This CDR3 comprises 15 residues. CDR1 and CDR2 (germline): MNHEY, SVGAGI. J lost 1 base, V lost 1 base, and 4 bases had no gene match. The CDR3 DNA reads TGTGCCAGCAGTTACTTCTCGACAGGGTCCTACGAGCAGTACTTC. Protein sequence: CASSYFSTGSYEQYF.

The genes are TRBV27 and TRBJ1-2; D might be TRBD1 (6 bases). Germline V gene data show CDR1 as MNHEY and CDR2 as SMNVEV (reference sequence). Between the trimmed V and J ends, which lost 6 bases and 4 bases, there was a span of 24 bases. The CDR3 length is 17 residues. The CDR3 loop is CASSLMAGGGRLYGYTF. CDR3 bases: TGTGCCAGCAGCTTAATGGCAGGCGGGGGGCGCCTCTATGGCTACACCTTC.

The CDR3 loop is CASSLSGSNEQFF. The CDR3 coding sequence is TGCGCCAGCAGCTTGTCCGGGAGCAATGAGCAGTTCTTC. V and J are TRBV5-1 and TRBJ2-1, with D tentatively TRBD2 (6 bases). This CDR3 contains 13 residues. Trimming stripped 1 base from V and 6 bases from J, with 8 bases between. Germline lookup yields CDR1 SGHRS and CDR2 YFSETQ.

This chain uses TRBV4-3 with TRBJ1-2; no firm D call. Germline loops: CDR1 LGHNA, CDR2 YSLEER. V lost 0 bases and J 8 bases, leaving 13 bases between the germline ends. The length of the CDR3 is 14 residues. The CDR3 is CASSQDFTGLGYTF. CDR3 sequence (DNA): TGCGCCAGCAGCCAAGATTTTACGGGTCTCGGCTACACCTTC.

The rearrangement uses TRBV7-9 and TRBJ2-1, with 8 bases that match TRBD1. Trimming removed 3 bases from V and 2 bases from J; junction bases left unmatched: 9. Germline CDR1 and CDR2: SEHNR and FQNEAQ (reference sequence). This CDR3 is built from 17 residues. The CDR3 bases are TGTGCCAGCAGCTTCGATTCTGGACAGGGAACCTACAATGAGCAGTTCTTC. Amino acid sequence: CASSFDSGQGTYNEQFF.